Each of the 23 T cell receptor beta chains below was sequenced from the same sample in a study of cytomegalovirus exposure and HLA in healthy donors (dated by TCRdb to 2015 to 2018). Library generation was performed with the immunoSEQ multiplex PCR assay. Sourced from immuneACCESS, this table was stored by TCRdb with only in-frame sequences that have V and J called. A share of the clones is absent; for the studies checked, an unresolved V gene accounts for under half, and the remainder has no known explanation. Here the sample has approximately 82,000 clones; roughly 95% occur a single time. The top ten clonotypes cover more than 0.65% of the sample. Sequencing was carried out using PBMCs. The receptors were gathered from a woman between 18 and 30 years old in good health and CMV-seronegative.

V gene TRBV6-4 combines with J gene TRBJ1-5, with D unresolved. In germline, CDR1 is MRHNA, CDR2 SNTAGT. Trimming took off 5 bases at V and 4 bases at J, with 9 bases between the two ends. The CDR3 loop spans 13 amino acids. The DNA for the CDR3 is TGTGCCAGCAGTATAGACTGGAATCAGCCCCAGCATTTT. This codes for CASSIDWNQPQHF.

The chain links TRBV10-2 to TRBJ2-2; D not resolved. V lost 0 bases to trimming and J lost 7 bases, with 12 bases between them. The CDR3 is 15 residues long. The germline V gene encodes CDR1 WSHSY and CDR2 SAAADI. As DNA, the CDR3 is TGCGCCAGCAGTGAGTCGATGTACTCCCGCGGGGAGCTGTTTTTT. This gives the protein CASSESMYSRGELFF.

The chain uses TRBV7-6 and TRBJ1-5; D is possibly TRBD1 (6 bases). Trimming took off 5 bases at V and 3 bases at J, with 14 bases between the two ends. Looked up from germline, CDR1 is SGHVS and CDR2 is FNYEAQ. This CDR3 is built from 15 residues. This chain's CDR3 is CASSLSTGNNQPQHF. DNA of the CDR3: TGTGCCAGCAGCCTTTCTACAGGGAACAATCAGCCCCAGCATTTT.

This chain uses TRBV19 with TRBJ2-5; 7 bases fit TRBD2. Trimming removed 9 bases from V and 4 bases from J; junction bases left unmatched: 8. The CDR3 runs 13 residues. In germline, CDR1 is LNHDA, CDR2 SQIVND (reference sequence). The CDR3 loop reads CASGGGLTETQYF. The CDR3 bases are TGTGCCAGCGGTGGGGGACTAACAGAGACCCAGTACTTC.

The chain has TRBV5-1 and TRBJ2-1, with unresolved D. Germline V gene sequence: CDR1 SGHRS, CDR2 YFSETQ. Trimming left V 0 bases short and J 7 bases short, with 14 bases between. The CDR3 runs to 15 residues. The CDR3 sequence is CASSLVVSNQNEQFF. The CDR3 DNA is TGCGCCAGCAGCTTGGTAGTATCTAATCAAAATGAGCAGTTCTTC.

The CDR3 bases are TGCAGCGTTGTCCCGGTAGATTCCTACGAGCAGTACTTC. This gives the protein CSVVPVDSYEQYF. The chain has TRBV29-1 and TRBJ2-7; the D is unclear. The V gene lost 4 bases and the J gene lost 1 base, with 11 bases spanning the gap. The CDR3 spans 13 residues. The germline V gene encodes CDR1 SQVTM and CDR2 ANQGSEA.

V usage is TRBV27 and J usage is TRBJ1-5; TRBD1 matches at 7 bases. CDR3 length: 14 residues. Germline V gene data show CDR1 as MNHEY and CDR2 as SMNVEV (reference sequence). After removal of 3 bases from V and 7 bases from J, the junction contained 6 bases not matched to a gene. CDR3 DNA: TGTGCCAGCAGTTTTTTACAGGGGTCCCAGCCCCAGCATTTT. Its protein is CASSFLQGSQPQHF.

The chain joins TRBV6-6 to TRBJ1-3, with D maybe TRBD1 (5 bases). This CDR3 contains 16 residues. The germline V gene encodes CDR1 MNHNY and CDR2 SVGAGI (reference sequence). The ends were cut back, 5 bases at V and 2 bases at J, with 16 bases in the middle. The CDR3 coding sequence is TGTGCCAGCAGTCTAAGTCAGGGTAGCCCTGGAAACACCATATATTTT. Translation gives CASSLSQGSPGNTIYF.

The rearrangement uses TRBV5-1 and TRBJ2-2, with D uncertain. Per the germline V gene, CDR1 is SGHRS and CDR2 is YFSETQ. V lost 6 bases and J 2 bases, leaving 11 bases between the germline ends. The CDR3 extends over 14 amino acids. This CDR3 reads CASTDTSNTGELFF. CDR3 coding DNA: TGCGCCAGCACCGACACCAGTAACACCGGGGAGCTGTTTTTT.

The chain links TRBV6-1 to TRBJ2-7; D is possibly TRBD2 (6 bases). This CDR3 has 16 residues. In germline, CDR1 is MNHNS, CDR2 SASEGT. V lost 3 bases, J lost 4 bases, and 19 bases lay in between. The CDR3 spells CASSENRDSALYEQYF. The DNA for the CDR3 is TGTGCCAGCAGTGAGAACCGGGACTCGGCCTTATACGAGCAGTACTTC.

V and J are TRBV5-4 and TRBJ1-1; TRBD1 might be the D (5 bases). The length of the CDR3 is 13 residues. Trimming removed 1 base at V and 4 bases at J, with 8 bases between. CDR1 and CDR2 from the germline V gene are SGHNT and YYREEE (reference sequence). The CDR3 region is CASSLQGSTEAFF. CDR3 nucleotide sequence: TGTGCCAGCAGCTTGCAGGGCTCCACTGAAGCTTTCTTT.

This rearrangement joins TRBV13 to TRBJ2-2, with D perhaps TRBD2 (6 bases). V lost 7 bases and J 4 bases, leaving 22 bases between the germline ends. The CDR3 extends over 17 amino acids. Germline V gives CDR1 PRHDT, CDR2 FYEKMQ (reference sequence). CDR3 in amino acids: CASNPKRRARVTGELFF. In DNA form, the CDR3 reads TGTGCCAGCAACCCCAAAAGGAGGGCCCGGGTCACCGGGGAGCTGTTTTTT.

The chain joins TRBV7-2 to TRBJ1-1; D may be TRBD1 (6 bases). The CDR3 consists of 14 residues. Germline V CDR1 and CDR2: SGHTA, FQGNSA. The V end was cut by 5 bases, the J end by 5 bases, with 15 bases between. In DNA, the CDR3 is TGTGCCAGCAGCACCACAGGGCAACGTACTGAAGCTTTCTTT. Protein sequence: CASSTTGQRTEAFF.

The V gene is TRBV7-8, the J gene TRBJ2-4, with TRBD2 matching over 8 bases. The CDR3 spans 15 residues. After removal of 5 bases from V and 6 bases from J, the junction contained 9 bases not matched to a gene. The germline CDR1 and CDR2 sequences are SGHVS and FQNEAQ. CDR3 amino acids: CASSPGGAGGNIQYF. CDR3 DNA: TGTGCCAGCAGCCCCGGTGGGGCGGGGGGAAACATTCAGTACTTC.

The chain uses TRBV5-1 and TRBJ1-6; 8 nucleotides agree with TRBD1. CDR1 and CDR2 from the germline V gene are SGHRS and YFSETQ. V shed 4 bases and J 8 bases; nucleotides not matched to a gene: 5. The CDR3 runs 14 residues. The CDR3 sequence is CASSAGTGDSPLHF. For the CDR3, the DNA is TGCGCCAGCAGCGCCGGGACAGGAGATTCACCCCTCCACTTT.

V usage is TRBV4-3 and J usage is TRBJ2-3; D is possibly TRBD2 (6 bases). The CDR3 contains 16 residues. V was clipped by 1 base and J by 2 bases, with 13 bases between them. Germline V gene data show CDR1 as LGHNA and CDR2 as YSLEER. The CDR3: CASSQGVAGYTDTQYF. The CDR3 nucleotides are TGCGCCAGCAGCCAAGGCGTTGCGGGGTACACAGATACGCAGTATTTT.

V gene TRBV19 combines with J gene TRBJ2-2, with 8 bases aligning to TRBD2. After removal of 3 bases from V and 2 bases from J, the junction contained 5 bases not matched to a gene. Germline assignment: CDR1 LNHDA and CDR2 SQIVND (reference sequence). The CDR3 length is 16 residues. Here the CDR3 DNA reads TGTGCCAGTAGTATCTCCGGGACTAGAAACACCGGGGAGCTGTTTTTT. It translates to CASSISGTRNTGELFF. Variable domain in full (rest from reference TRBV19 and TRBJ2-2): DGGITQSPKYLFRKEGQNVTLSCEQNLNHDAMYWYRQDPGQGLRLIYYSQIVNDFQKGDIAEGYSVSREKKESFPLTVTSAQKNPTAFYLCASSISGTRNTGELFFGEGSRLTVL.

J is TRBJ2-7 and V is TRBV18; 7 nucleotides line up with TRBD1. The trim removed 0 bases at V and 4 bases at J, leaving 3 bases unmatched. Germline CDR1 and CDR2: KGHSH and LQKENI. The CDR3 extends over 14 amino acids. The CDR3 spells CASSPPPGGYEQYF. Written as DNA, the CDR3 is TGTGCCAGCTCACCACCGCCAGGGGGTTACGAGCAGTACTTC.

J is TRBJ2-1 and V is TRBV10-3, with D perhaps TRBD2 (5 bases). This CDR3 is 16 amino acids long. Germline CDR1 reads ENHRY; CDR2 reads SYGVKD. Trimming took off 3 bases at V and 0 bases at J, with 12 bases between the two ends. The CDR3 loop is CAISEGGADSYNEQFF. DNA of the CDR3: TGTGCCATCAGTGAAGGAGGAGCAGACTCCTACAATGAGCAGTTCTTC.

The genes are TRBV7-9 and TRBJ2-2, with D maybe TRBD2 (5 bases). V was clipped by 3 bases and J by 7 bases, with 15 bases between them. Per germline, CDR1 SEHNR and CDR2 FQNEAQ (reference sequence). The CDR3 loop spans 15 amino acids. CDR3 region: CASSFGLPKGGELFF. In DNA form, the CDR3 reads TGTGCCAGCAGCTTTGGACTCCCGAAGGGCGGGGAGCTGTTTTTT.

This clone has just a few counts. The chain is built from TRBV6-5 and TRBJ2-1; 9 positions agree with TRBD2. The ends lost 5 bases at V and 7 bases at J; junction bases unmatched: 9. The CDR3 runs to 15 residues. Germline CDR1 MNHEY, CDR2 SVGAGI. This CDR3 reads CASSTRLAGNNEQFF. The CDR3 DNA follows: TGTGCCAGCAGTACCCGGCTAGCGGGAAATAATGAGCAGTTCTTC.

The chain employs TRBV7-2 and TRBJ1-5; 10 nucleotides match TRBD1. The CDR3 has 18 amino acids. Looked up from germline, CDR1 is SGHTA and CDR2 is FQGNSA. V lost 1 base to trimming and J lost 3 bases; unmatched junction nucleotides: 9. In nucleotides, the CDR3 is TGTGCCAGCAGCTTAGGGGGACAGGGGATGGGACTCAATCAGCCCCAGCATTTT. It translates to CASSLGGQGMGLNQPQHF. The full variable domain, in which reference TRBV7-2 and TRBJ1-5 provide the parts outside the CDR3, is GAGVSQSPSNKVTEKGKDVELRCDPISGHTALYWYRQSLGQGLEFLIYFQGNSAPDKSGLPSDRFSAERTGGSVSTLTIQRTQQEDSAVYLCASSLGGQGMGLNQPQHFGDGTRLSIL.

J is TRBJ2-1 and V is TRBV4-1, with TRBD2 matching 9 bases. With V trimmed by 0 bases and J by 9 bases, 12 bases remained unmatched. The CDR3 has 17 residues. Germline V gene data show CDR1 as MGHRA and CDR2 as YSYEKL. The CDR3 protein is CASSQDSRLAGRSEQFF. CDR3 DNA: TGCGCCAGCAGCCAAGATTCCCGGCTAGCGGGAAGGAGTGAGCAGTTCTTC.